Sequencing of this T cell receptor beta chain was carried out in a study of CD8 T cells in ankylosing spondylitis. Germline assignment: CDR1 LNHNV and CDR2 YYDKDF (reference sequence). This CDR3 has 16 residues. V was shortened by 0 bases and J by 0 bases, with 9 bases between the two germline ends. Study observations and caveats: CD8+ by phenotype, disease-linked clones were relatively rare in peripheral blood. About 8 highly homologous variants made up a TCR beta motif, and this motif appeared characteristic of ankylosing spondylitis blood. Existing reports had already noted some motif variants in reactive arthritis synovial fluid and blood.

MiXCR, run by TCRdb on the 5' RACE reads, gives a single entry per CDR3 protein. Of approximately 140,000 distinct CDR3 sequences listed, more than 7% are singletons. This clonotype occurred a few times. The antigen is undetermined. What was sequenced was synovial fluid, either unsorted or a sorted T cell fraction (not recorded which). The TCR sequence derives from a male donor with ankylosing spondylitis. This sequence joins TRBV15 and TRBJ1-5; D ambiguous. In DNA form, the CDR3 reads TGTGCCACCAGCAGAGATGGGCAGCTTAGCAATCAGCCCCAGCATTTT. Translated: CATSRDGQLSNQPQHF.